This TCR beta chain was sequenced during a study of tumor-infiltrating lymphocytes in primary liver carcinoma. Study outcomes and limitations: In the absence of sorting, bulk samples left CD4+ and CD8+ repertoires uncompared. Tumor-adjacent and tumor-blood pairs shared a smaller degree of overlap than tumor region pairs.

From approximately 0.5 ug of total RNA, TCR beta-specific cDNA was reverse-transcribed using a constant-region primer. Three rounds of nested multiplex PCR with slightly modified ARM-PCR produced TCR beta libraries. The first two PCR rounds used TRBV1-TRBV30 primers with a Cbeta primer, 10 cycles each. TCRdb redid the calling of the multiplex PCR reads with MiXCR, one entry per CDR3 protein. The sample yields 300,000 to 350,000 distinct CDR3 sequences, roughly 61% seen once. With regard to this clonotype: Its cognate antigen is unknown. Just one base apart from a much larger clone, this may be a read error.

Unsorted whole blood yielded the blood RNA, and germline DNA was also extracted. This CDR3 contains 11 residues. CDR1 is MNHEY and CDR2 is SVGEGT in the germline V gene. The sequencing sample was made of peripheral blood. The chain carries TRBV6-2 or TRBV6-3 and TRBJ2-3; unclear D gene. The receptor was isolated from a man aged 35-49 years with primary liver carcinoma and hepatitis B virus infection. CDR3 coding DNA: TGTGCCCTTGGTCATCCAGATACGCACTATTTT. It encodes CALGHPDTHYF.